This passage covers 11 T cell receptor beta chains from one sample sequenced in a study of regulatory T cells in long-lasting Graves disease. Building of the TCR beta libraries involved iRepertoire HTBI primers and Arm-PCR of CDR3 regions. In TCRdb, the multiplex PCR reads were re-called with MiXCR into one record per CDR3 protein. The table includes roughly 300,000 distinct CDR3 sequences, around a fifth detected once. Time point indicated: persistent/refractory GD, antithyroid drugs over 5 years with positive TRAb. There was RNA extracted from PBMCs, and the TCR library was made from it. The source material was peripheral blood mononuclear cells (PBMCs), sampled when the disease was refractory, from a patient treated with antithyroid drugs. The receptor source for this set is a female donor with Graves disease.

A word on this clonotype: Given a much more abundant clone one base away, this may be a read error. This sequence joins TRBV5-6 and TRBJ1-1; D may be TRBD1 (5 bases). Trimming removed 4 bases from V and 6 bases from J, with 19 bases in between. CDR3 length: 15 residues. Germline V gene sequence: CDR1 SGHDT, CDR2 YYEEEE. The DNA for the CDR3 is TGTGCCAGCAGCCAAGACGGGGGAGTGGGGCCTGAAGCTTTCTTT. This codes for CASSQDGGVGPEAFF.

This clonotype showed up just a few times. The rearrangement links TRBV11-2 to TRBJ2-5; 12 nucleotides line up with TRBD2. The better agreement between TRBJ2-3 and the DNA end casts doubt on the J call. The length of the CDR3 is 17 residues. Germline values: CDR1 SGHAT, CDR2 FQNNGV. CDR3: CASSSPSGGGKRWAQYF. The CDR3 DNA follows: TGTGCCAGCAGCTCCCCTAGCGGGGGGGGGAAACGCTGGGCGCAGTATTTT.

In its sample, this clonotype was seen many times. The V gene is TRBV18, the J gene TRBJ1-2; TRBD1 aligns across 7 bases. This CDR3 is 15 amino acids long. V lost 6 bases to trimming and J lost 2 bases; unmatched junction nucleotides: 9. Germline values: CDR1 KGHSH, CDR2 LQKENI. The CDR3 DNA follows: TGTGCCAGCTCGCCTACAGGGGCACAAAACTATGGCTACACCTTC. Protein: CASSPTGAQNYGYTF.

This clonotype was seen many times. The chain uses TRBV7-9 and TRBJ1-6; TRBD1 matches 9 bases. The trim removed 5 bases at V and 9 bases at J, leaving 8 bases unmatched. The CDR3 has 15 amino acids. CDR1 SEHNR and CDR2 FQNEAQ come from the germline V gene (reference sequence). The chain's CDR3 is CASSPTGGTGSPLHF. The DNA of the CDR3 is TGTGCCAGCAGCCCGACAGGGGGGACGGGTTCACCCCTCCACTTT.

This clonotype was found a few times. The chain joins TRBV6-5 to TRBJ2-5, with a weak D call TRBD2 (6 bases). CDR1 and CDR2 (germline): MNHEY, SVGAGI. V was pared by 2 bases and J by 3 bases, with 22 bases between. The CDR3 consists of 18 residues. The chain's CDR3 is CASSYNWEDGGVKETQYF. CDR3 in DNA: TGTGCCAGCAGTTACAATTGGGAAGATGGAGGGGTCAAAGAGACCCAGTACTTC.

This clonotype has ten or more counts. V gene TRBV28 combines with J gene TRBJ1-1; D possibly corresponds to TRBD1 (5 bases). From germline, CDR1 is MDHEN and CDR2 SYDVKM. Trimming pared 4 bases from V and 6 bases from J, leaving 12 bases between. The length of the CDR3 is 13 residues. The CDR3 is CASSSGVDAEAFF. CDR3 DNA sequence: TGTGCCAGCAGTTCGGGGGTTGACGCTGAAGCTTTCTTT.

This clonotype was counted ten times or more. The chain recombines TRBV29-1 with TRBJ1-1; 10 nucleotides align to TRBD1. This CDR3 is built from 13 residues. Germline V gene sequence: CDR1 SQVTM, CDR2 ANQGSEA. Germline trimming cut 3 bases from V and 4 bases from J; bases unmatched to any gene: 2. CDR3 in amino acids: CSVDGTGATEAFF. The CDR3 DNA is TGCAGCGTTGACGGGACAGGGGCCACTGAAGCTTTCTTT. The full variable domain, its missing parts supplied by reference TRBV29-1 and TRBJ1-1, is SAVISQKPSRDICQRGTSLTIQCQVDSQVTMMFWYRQQPGQSLTLIATANQGSEATYESGFVIDKFPISRPNLTFSTLTVSNMSPEDSSIYLCSVDGTGATEAFFGQGTRLTVV.

The sample holds many counts of this clonotype. The CDR3: CASSLASDYGYTF. DNA for the CDR3: TGTGCCAGCAGTTTAGCCTCCGACTATGGCTACACCTTC. The chain has TRBV28 and TRBJ1-2; D unclear. The germline V and J ends were trimmed by 2 bases and 3 bases, with 7 bases remaining between them. The CDR3 consists of 13 residues. The germline V gene has CDR1 MDHEN and CDR2 SYDVKM.

This clonotype was seen more than once but under ten times. At one end the junction does not follow the germline gene, possibly because of a read error. CDR3 sequence reads: CASSFRWDSNEQFF. The CDR3, as DNA: TGTGCTAGCAGCTTTAGGTGGGACAGCAATGAGCAGTTCTTC. This sequence joins TRBV7-7 and TRBJ2-1; 7 bases are shared with TRBD1. Germline values: CDR1 SSHAT, CDR2 FNYEAQ (reference sequence). The CDR3 runs 14 residues.

This clonotype has a handful of counts. The chain carries TRBV20-1 and TRBJ1-5; no clear D gene. The CDR3 has 14 residues. The V end was cut by 2 bases, the J end by 6 bases, with 14 bases between. Germline lookup yields CDR1 DFQATT and CDR2 SNEGSKA (reference sequence). CDR3 amino acids: CSARQGSLGQPQHF. In nucleotides, the CDR3 is TGCAGTGCTAGACAAGGGTCGCTCGGTCAGCCCCAGCATTTT.

The chain employs TRBV5-8 and TRBJ1-5, with 7 positions matching TRBD1. Germline V gene sequence: CDR1 SGHTS, CDR2 YDEGEE. V lost 2 bases and J lost 5; bases outside the gene matches: 4. The CDR3 contains 14 residues. CDR3 sequence reads: CASSFRDRDQPQHF. The CDR3 coding sequence is TGTGCCAGCAGCTTCCGGGACAGAGATCAGCCCCAGCATTTT.